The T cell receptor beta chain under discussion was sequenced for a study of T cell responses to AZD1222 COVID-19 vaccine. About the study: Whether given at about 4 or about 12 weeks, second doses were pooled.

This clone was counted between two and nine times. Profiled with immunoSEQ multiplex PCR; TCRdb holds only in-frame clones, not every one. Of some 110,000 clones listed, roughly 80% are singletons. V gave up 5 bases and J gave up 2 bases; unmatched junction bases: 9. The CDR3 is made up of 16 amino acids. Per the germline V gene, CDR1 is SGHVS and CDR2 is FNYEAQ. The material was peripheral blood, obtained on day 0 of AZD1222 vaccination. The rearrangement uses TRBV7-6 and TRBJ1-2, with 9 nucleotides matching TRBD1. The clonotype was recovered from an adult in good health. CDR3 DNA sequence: TGTGCCAGCAGCCCCGGGACAGGGCTTTTAAACTATGGCTACACCTTC. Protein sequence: CASSPGTGLLNYGYTF. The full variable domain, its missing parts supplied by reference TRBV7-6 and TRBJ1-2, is GAGVSQSPRYKVTKRGQDVALRCDPISGHVSLYWYRQALGQGPEFLTYFNYEAQQDKSGLPNDRFSAERPEGSISTLTIQRTEQRDSAMYRCASSPGTGLLNYGYTFGSGTRLTVV.